This is a list of T cell receptor beta chains from one sample in a study of control samples from healthy donors and cancer patients. TCRdb's copy holds only in-frame clones and misses some; the assay was immunoSEQ multiplex PCR. The table lists 120,000 or so clones, more than 70% of them singletons. Sequencing used blood. The source of these receptors is a man aged 60 to 75 in good health. CDR3s include the opening cysteine and the closing phenylalanine or tryptophan. Fields, in order: clone size, V gene, J gene, D gene, CDR3 protein, CDR3 DNA. The D gene is left open where the match is weak. The size field is filled for only some rows; it gives once, few, many or a size class.

NA,TRBV19,TRBJ2-2,NA,CASSTTWGRVGELFF,TGTGCCAGTAGTACCACATGGGGACGGGTCGGGGAGCTGTTTTTT
NA,TRBV18,TRBJ2-3,TRBD2,CASSPLAGNPTDTQYF,TGTGCCAGCTCACCACTAGCGGGGAACCCCACAGATACGCAGTATTTT
NA,TRBV18,TRBJ2-1,TRBD1,CASSLPDRVSQFF,TGTGCCAGCTCACTACCTGACAGGGTTTCGCAGTTCTTC
NA,TRBV6-5,TRBJ1-5,NA,CASIMTENQPQHF,TGTGCCAGCATCATGACAGAAAATCAGCCCCAGCATTTT
few,TRBV24-1,TRBJ2-3,NA,CATSDQTSLSGQGTDTQYF,TGTGCCACCAGTGATCAAACCTCATTAAGCGGGCAAGGCACAGATACGCAGTATTTT
NA,TRBV6-6,TRBJ1-1,TRBD1,CASTRTGKTEAFF,TGTGCCAGCACCCGGACAGGGAAAACTGAAGCTTTCTTT
NA,TRBV27,TRBJ1-1,NA,CASSRTGFTEAFF,TGTGCCAGCAGCCGAACAGGGTTCACTGAAGCTTTCTTT
few,TRBV5-1,TRBJ1-1,TRBD1,CASTTGGRSNTEAFF,TGCGCCAGCACGACAGGGGGGAGGTCGAACACTGAAGCTTTCTTT
NA,TRBV9,TRBJ1-4,TRBD1,CASSPDRQSNEKLFF,TGTGCCAGCAGCCCGGACAGGCAAAGTAATGAAAAACTGTTTTTT
NA,TRBV12-3/TRBV12-4,TRBJ1-2,NA,CASSSRAGVGYTF,TGTGCCAGCAGTTCCCGAGCAGGGGTGGGCTACACCTTC
NA,TRBV5-1,TRBJ2-7,NA,CASSLNLPGAYEQYF,TGCGCCAGCAGCTTGAATCTTCCAGGGGCTTACGAGCAGTACTTC
NA,TRBV5-1,TRBJ1-1,NA,CASSSQGSLTEAFF,TGCGCCAGCAGCTCTCAGGGGTCCCTAACTGAAGCTTTCTTT
NA,TRBV27,TRBJ1-6,TRBD1,CASSGQGAAPLHF,TGTGCCAGCAGCGGACAGGGGGCTGCACCCCTCCACTTT
NA,TRBV19,TRBJ2-3,NA,CASSPGLNSATDTQYF,TGTGCCAGTAGTCCGGGCCTAAATTCCGCCACAGATACGCAGTATTTT
NA,TRBV5-1,TRBJ2-2,TRBD2,CASTLAGNTGELFF,TGCGCCAGCACCCTAGCGGGGAACACCGGGGAGCTGTTTTTT
NA,TRBV11-2,TRBJ1-1,TRBD1,CASSLTDTLTGAAFF,TGTGCCAGCAGCTTGACGGATACACTGACAGGGGCAGCTTTCTTT
NA,TRBV5-6,TRBJ1-6,NA,CASILRGSSYNSPLHF,TGTGCCAGCATCTTACGGGGGAGCTCCTATAATTCACCCCTCCACTTT
NA,TRBV7-9,TRBJ1-5,NA,CASSSTGNSNQPQHF,TGTGCCAGCAGCAGCACAGGGAATAGCAATCAGCCCCAGCATTTT
NA,TRBV7-2,TRBJ1-2,NA,CASSLSRVTYGYTF,TGTGCCAGCAGCTTAAGCAGGGTGACCTATGGCTACACCTTC
NA,TRBV19,TRBJ2-7,NA,CASRKQGVPYEQYF,TGTGCCAGTAGAAAACAGGGTGTTCCTTACGAGCAGTACTTC
NA,TRBV10-2,TRBJ2-7,NA,CASRRNRAPYYEQYF,TGCGCCAGCAGAAGGAACAGGGCCCCCTACTACGAGCAGTACTTC
NA,TRBV5-1,TRBJ1-1,NA,CASTSAGANTEAFF,TGCGCCAGCACCTCCGCGGGGGCGAACACTGAAGCTTTCTTT
NA,TRBV5-1,TRBJ2-7,NA,CASSLGGISYEQYF,TGCGCCAGCAGCTTGGGCGGGATCTCCTACGAGCAGTACTTC
NA,TRBV5-1,TRBJ2-7,TRBD2,CASSLYSGGSSYEQYF,TGCGCCAGCAGCTTATATAGCGGGGGGAGCTCCTACGAGCAGTACTTC
NA,TRBV6-5,TRBJ1-3,NA,CASSYSAEGNTIYF,TGTGCCAGCAGTTACTCAGCTGAAGGAAACACCATATATTTT
NA,TRBV20-1,TRBJ1-5,NA,CSVRSPVAQHF,TGCAGTGTGAGATCCCCGGTGGCCCAGCATTTT
few,TRBV28,TRBJ1-6,NA,CASKYTGSPLHF,TGTGCCAGCAAGTATACAGGGTCACCCCTCCACTTT
few,TRBV7-9,TRBJ2-7,TRBD1,CASSPGQGWGYEQYF,TGTGCCAGCAGCCCGGGACAGGGCTGGGGTTACGAGCAGTACTTC
NA,TRBV7-2,TRBJ1-2,NA,CASSLALTGNYGYTF,TGTGCCAGCAGCTTAGCACTAACAGGGAACTATGGCTACACCTTC
NA,TRBV18,TRBJ2-2,NA,CASSPNRDVTGELFF,TGTGCCAGCTCACCAAACCGGGACGTCACCGGGGAGCTGTTTTTT
NA,TRBV6-6,TRBJ2-5,NA,CASSAPSGQETQYF,TGTGCCAGCAGTGCCCCCTCCGGCCAAGAGACCCAGTACTTC
NA,TRBV29-1,TRBJ2-3,NA,CSVTRLDGDTQYF,TGCAGCGTTACGAGGCTTGACGGGGATACGCAGTATTTT
NA,TRBV30,TRBJ2-7,TRBD1,CAWSQTGYEQYF,TGTGCCTGGAGCCAGACAGGGTACGAGCAGTACTTC
NA,TRBV7-2,TRBJ2-2,TRBD2,CASSRATSGGSGELFF,TGTGCCAGCAGCAGGGCGACTAGCGGGGGGTCCGGGGAGCTGTTTTTT
NA,TRBV5-1,TRBJ1-2,NA,CASSAETVARSYTF,TGCGCCAGCAGCGCCGAGACAGTGGCCAGAAGCTACACCTTC
NA,TRBV28,TRBJ1-4,NA,CASSRLDRGAEKLFF,TGTGCCAGCAGCCGTTTGGATAGGGGGGCCGAAAAACTGTTTTTT
NA,TRBV7-3,TRBJ2-3,NA,CASSHGTSTDTQYF,TGTGCCAGCAGCCACGGGACTAGCACAGATACGCAGTATTTT
NA,TRBV19,TRBJ1-1,TRBD1,CASSPSDRGTEAFF,TGTGCCAGTAGTCCGTCGGACAGGGGAACTGAAGCTTTCTTT
NA,TRBV24-1,TRBJ2-7,TRBD1,CATSDPTGGSWCEQYF,TGTGCCACCAGTGACCCTACAGGGGGTTCATGGTGCGAGCAGTACTTC
NA,TRBV18,TRBJ1-5,TRBD1,CASSPQTGTGNQPQHF,TGTGCCAGCTCACCCCAGACAGGGACGGGAAATCAGCCCCAGCATTTT
NA,TRBV4-1,TRBJ1-2,NA,CASSLGTLMDYGYTF,TGCGCCAGCAGCCTTGGGACACTCATGGACTATGGCTACACCTTC
once,TRBV30,TRBJ2-6,NA,CAWSVLSSGANVLTF,TGTGCCTGGAGTGTCCTAAGCTCTGGGGCCAACGTCCTGACTTTC
NA,TRBV11-2,TRBJ2-7,NA,CASSRGPETYEQYF,TGTGCCAGCAGCAGAGGGCCAGAAACCTACGAGCAGTACTTC
NA,TRBV6-5,TRBJ1-4,NA,CASSYSSGIHNEKLFF,TGTGCCAGCAGTTACTCTTCGGGAATCCATAATGAAAAACTGTTTTTT